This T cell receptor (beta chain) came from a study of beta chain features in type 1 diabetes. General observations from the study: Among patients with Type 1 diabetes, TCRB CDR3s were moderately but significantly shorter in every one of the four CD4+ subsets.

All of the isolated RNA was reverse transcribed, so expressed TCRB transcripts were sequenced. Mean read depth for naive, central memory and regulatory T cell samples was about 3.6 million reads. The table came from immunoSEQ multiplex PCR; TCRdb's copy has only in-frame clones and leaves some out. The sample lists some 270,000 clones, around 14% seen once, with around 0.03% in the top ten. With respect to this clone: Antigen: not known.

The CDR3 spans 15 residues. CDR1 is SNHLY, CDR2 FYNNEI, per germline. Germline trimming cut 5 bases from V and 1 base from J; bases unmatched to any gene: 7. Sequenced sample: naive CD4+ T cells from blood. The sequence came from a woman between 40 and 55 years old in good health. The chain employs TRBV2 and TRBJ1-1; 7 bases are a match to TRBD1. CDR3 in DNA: TGTGCCAGCAGTTCAAGACAGGGTGGGAACACTGAAGCTTTCTTT. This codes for CASSSRQGGNTEAFF.